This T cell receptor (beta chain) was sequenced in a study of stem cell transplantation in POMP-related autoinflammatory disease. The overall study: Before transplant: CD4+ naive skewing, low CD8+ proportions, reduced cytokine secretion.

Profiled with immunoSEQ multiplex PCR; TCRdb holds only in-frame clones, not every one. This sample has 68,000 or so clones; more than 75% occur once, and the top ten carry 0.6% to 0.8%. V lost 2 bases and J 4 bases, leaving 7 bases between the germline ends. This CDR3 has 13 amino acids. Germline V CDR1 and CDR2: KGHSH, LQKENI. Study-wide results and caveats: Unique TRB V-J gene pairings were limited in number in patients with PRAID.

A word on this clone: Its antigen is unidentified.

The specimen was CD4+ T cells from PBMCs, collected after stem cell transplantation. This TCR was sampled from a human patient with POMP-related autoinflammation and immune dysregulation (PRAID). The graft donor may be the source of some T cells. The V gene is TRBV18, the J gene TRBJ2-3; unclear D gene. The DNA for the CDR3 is TGTGCCAGCTCACCAGGGCTTCCAGATACGCAGTATTTT. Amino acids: CASSPGLPDTQYF.